The 2 T cell receptor beta chains in this list originate from one sample, sequenced in a study of cytomegalovirus exposure and HLA in healthy donors. PCR was performed using 60 Vbeta and 13 Jbeta primers. Profiled with immunoSEQ multiplex PCR; TCRdb holds only in-frame clones, not every one. In the table there are 170,000 or so clones, around 80% of which are singletons. Specimen: PBMCs. Receptor source: a woman between 40 and 55 years old in good health and CMV-seronegative.

The chain links TRBV4-1 to TRBJ2-7, with 8 positions matching TRBD2. The V gene end was trimmed by 4 bases and the J gene end by 4 bases; junction bases not matched to a gene: 12. This CDR3 comprises 16 residues. The germline gives CDR1 MGHRA, CDR2 YSYEKL. The chain's CDR3 is CASSPLGLAGNYEQYF. CDR3 bases: TGCGCCAGCAGCCCTCTAGGACTAGCTGGAAATTACGAGCAGTACTTC.

The V and J genes are TRBV9 and TRBJ2-7; no reliable D call. Germline V gives CDR1 SGDLS, CDR2 YYNGEE. V lost 0 bases and J lost 6, with 10 bases in between. This CDR3 comprises 13 residues. CDR3 in DNA: TGTGCCAGCAGCGTAGCCTGGGCCGGCGAGCAGTACTTC. Its protein product is CASSVAWAGEQYF.